A single sample is the source of the 14 T cell receptor beta chains below, sequenced in a study of identical twins. MiXCR, applied by TCRdb to the 5' RACE reads, yields one record per CDR3 protein. The sample includes about 530,000 distinct CDR3 sequences, about a fifth of them seen just once. Another study also made use of these data, one on yellow fever vaccine responses in identical twins.

The specimen sequenced was CD4+ T cells sorted from blood. Receptors were obtained from a young woman in good health.

The CDR3 loop reads CASSQGLLTTGTARPPLHF. The CDR3 region has the DNA TGCGCCAGCAGCCAAGGCCTGCTTACTACCGGGACAGCGCGTCCACCCCTCCACTTT. The chain employs TRBV4-1 and TRBJ1-6; 7 positions match TRBD1. CDR3 size: 19 residues. Germline CDR1 and CDR2: MGHRA and YSYEKL. V dropped 1 base and J dropped 11; count of bases not matched to a gene: 20.

A few counts support this clonotype. J is TRBJ2-1 and V is TRBV7-8, with 9 bases lining up with TRBD2. The junction had 5 bases not matched to a gene; V was cut back by 4 bases and J by 1 base. Germline V gives CDR1 SGHVS, CDR2 FQNEAQ. The CDR3 length is 16 residues. In DNA, the CDR3 is TGTGCCAGCAGCTCTAGGACTAGCGCATCCTACAATGAGCAGTTCTTC. Protein sequence: CASSSRTSASYNEQFF.

This sequence joins TRBV6-5 and TRBJ2-5; D gene unclear. The CDR3 length is 14 residues. CDR1 and CDR2 (germline): MNHEY, SVGAGI. V shed 6 bases and J shed 1 base, with 12 bases lying between them. The CDR3 DNA is TGTGCCAGCAGGTTATACACCGCCCAAGAGACCCAGTACTTC. It is translated as CASRLYTAQETQYF.

This clonotype came up many times. The junction and the germline gene differ at one end; a read error may be behind it. V is TRBV3-1 and J is TRBJ2-5; D possibly matches TRBD1 or TRBD2 (5 bases each). This CDR3 has 13 residues. Germline CDR1 LGHDT, CDR2 YNNKEL (reference sequence). CDR3 loop: CASSQGPQETQYF. DNA of the CDR3: TGCGCCAGCAGCCAGGGACCCCAAGAGACCCAGTACTTC.

V and J are TRBV28 and TRBJ2-2, with a tentative D call TRBD1 (5 bases). The CDR3 length is 16 residues. The germline V and J ends were trimmed by 7 bases and 1 base, with 16 bases remaining between them. CDR1 and CDR2 (germline): MDHEN, SYDVKM. The CDR3 sequence is CASISLGRKNTGELFF. The CDR3 DNA reads as TGTGCCAGCATCTCACTGGGGCGGAAGAACACCGGGGAGCTGTTTTTT.

The DNA for the CDR3 is TGTGCCAGCAGCTTGGACCCCCAGGCCTTCGGCTACACCTTC. Protein: CASSLDPQAFGYTF. V usage is TRBV5-5 and J usage is TRBJ1-2; D not certain. Germline V gene sequence: CDR1 SGHKS, CDR2 YYEKEE (reference sequence). The V end was cut by 0 bases, the J end by 8 bases, with 14 bases between. This CDR3 has 14 residues.

This chain uses TRBV5-4 with TRBJ2-6, with 10 nucleotides matching TRBD2. Germline loops: CDR1 SGHNT, CDR2 YYREEE (reference sequence). This CDR3 has 18 amino acids. With 5 bases clipped from V and 1 base from J, the junction kept 9 bases outside the gene matches. The CDR3 nucleotides are TGTGCCAGCAGGCCCGGGACTAGCGCCCTATCTGGGGCCAACGTCCTGACTTTC. It translates to CASRPGTSALSGANVLTF.

This sequence joins TRBV6-1 and TRBJ1-5, with 8 bases matching TRBD1. The CDR3 runs to 14 residues. V was clipped by 6 bases and J by 6 bases; unmatched bases: 7. Per germline, CDR1 MNHNS and CDR2 SASEGT. The CDR3 nucleotides read TGTGCCAGCAGCCCGGGACAGGTATCTCAGCCCCAGCATTTT. As protein: CASSPGQVSQPQHF.

The V gene is TRBV20-1, the J gene TRBJ2-7; weak D call: TRBD1 (5 bases). The CDR3 sequence is 11 residues long. Trimming left V 7 bases short and J 3 bases short, with 10 bases between. Germline values: CDR1 DFQATT, CDR2 SNEGSKA (reference sequence). The CDR3 loop is CSGGDDYEQYV. The CDR3 nucleotides are TGCAGTGGGGGCGACGACTACGAGCAGTACGTC.

This clonotype was recorded a few times. This chain connects TRBV18 to TRBJ2-7; D is perhaps TRBD2 (5 bases). In germline, CDR1 is KGHSH, CDR2 LQKENI. Trimming pared 0 bases from V and 3 bases from J, leaving 6 bases between. The CDR3 loop spans 13 amino acids. DNA of the CDR3: TGTGCCAGCTCACCACCAGGGAGCTACGAGCAGTACGTC. It yields the protein CASSPPGSYEQYV.

The chain links TRBV5-6 to TRBJ1-5; D call uncertain. Germline loops: CDR1 SGHDT, CDR2 YYEEEE. This CDR3 contains 16 residues. The V gene lost 4 bases and the J gene lost 1 base, with 15 bases spanning the gap. As DNA, the CDR3 is TGTGCCAGCAGCCGGATGTCGGCCCAGAGCAATCAGCCCCAGCATTTT. This translates into CASSRMSAQSNQPQHF.

The chain links TRBV27 to TRBJ1-6; D gene uncertain. Germline V gene data show CDR1 as MNHEY and CDR2 as SMNVEV (reference sequence). The V end was cut by 4 bases, the J end by 7 bases, with 14 bases between. The CDR3 runs 15 residues. The CDR3 nucleotides read TGTGCCAGCAGTTGGGCTGAAGGAGTCAATTCACCCCTCCACTTT. Translated: CASSWAEGVNSPLHF.

In this sample, this clonotype turned up a few times. This chain connects TRBV5-1 to TRBJ2-3; 10 positions agree with TRBD2. Germline V gene lookup returns CDR1 SGHRS and CDR2 YFSETQ. The CDR3 has 17 residues. The trim removed 0 bases at V and 0 bases at J, leaving 4 bases unmatched. The CDR3 is CASSLAGLAKSTDTQYF. CDR3 nucleotide sequence: TGCGCCAGCAGCTTGGCGGGACTAGCGAAGAGCACAGATACGCAGTATTTT.

In this sample, this clonotype turned up many times. The rearrangement uses TRBV29-1 and TRBJ2-6; 8 bases are a match to TRBD1. This CDR3 region has 15 residues. The germline V gene has CDR1 SQVTM and CDR2 ANQGSEA. Trimming removed 3 bases from V and 16 bases from J; junction bases left unmatched: 17. In DNA, the CDR3 is TGCAGCGTTGATTCGGACAGGGCCAGCCCAACGAAGCTGACTTTC. Its protein product is CSVDSDRASPTKLTF.